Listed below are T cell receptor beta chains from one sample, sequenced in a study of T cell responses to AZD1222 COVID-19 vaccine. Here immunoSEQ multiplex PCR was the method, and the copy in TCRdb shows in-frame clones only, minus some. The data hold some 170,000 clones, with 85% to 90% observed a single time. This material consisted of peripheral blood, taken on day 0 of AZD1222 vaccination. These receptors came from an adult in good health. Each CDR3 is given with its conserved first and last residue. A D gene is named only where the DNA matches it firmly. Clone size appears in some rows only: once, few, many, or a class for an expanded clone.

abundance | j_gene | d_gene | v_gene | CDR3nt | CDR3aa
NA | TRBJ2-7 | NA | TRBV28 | TGTGCCAGCAGCCTTACCCCCGGGGTCTACGAGCAGTACTTC | CASSLTPGVYEQYF
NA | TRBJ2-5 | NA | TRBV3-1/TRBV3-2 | TGTGCCAGCAGCCAAGATGTCGGGGCCCAGTACTTC | CASSQDVGAQYF
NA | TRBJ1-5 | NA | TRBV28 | TGTGCCAGCAGTCCTACTTTCGGGGTTCAGCCCCAGCATTTT | CASSPTFGVQPQHF
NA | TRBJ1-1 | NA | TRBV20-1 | TGCAGTGCTAGAGACAGGGCTGAAGCTTTCTTT | CSARDRAEAFF
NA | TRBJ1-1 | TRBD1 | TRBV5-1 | TGCGCCAGCTCCGTTGGGGGACAGAGTGTTGAAGCTTTCTTT | CASSVGGQSVEAFF
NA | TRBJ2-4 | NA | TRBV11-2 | TGTGCCAGCAGCTTCGAAGGATTCATTCAGTACTTC | CASSFEGFIQYF
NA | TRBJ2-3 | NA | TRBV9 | TGTGCCAGCAGCGTAGTTATGGGTGGCAGAGGGGGAGGCACAGATACGCAGTATTTT | CASSVVMGGRGGGTDTQYF
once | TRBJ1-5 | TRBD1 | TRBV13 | TGTGCCAGCAGCTTAAGGGGACAGGGCAATCAGCCCCAGCATTTT | CASSLRGQGNQPQHF
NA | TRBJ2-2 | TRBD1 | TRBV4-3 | TGCGCCAGCAGCCAAGCCCGACAGGGGGTTAACACCGGGGAGCTGTTTTTT | CASSQARQGVNTGELFF
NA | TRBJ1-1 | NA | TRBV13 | TGTGCCAGCAGCCCCAGGGACCTTTGGAACACTGAAGCTTTCTTT | CASSPRDLWNTEAFF
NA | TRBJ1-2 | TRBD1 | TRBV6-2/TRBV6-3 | TGTGCCAGCAGCACTTTCCGGGACAGTACTCCGTTGTCCGGCTACACCTTC | CASSTFRDSTPLSGYTF
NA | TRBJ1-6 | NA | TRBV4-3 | TGCGCCAGCAGCCAAGATTCTAATTCACCCCTCCACTTT | CASSQDSNSPLHF
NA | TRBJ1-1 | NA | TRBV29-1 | TGCAGCGGAGGACTGGGGAACACTGAAGCTTTCTTT | CSGGLGNTEAFF
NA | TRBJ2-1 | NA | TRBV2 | TGTGCCAGCAGTGAACAGGGGCCTTCCTACAATGAGCAGTTCTTC | CASSEQGPSYNEQFF
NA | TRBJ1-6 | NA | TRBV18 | TGTGCCAGCTCCCGGGGTCAGAGCTCCTATAATTCACCCCTCCACTTT | CASSRGQSSYNSPLHF
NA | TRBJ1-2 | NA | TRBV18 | TGTGCCAGCTCACACCAGACCCCCGAAACAGGGTCCTATGGCTACACCTTC | CASSHQTPETGSYGYTF
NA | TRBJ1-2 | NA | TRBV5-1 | TGCGCCAGCAGCTTGGGCCTCGGAAGAAACTATGGCTACACCTTC | CASSLGLGRNYGYTF
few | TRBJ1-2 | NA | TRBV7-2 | TGTGCCAGCAGCTTACAGCTAACTAACTATGGCTACACCTTC | CASSLQLTNYGYTF
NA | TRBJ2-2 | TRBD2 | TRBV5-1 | TGCGCCAGCAGCTCGAGCGGGGTCGACACCGGGGAGCTGTTTTTT | CASSSSGVDTGELFF
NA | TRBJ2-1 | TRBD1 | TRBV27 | TGTGCCAGCAGTTTTGTTCAGGGGGCTTACCATGAGCAGTTCTTC | CASSFVQGAYHEQFF
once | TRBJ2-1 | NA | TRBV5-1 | TGCGCCAGCAGCGCGCTCAGGAGCTCCTACAATGAGCAGTTCTTC | CASSALRSSYNEQFF
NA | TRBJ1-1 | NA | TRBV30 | TGTGCCTGGAGTGCCGGGGCGGGCAACACTGAAGCTTTCTTT | CAWSAGAGNTEAFF
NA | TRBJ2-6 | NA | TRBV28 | TGTGCCAGCAGTGATCCGGTCGTCCGCTCTGGGGCCAACGTCCTGACTTTC | CASSDPVVRSGANVLTF
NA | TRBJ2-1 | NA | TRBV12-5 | TGTGCTAGTGGTTTGGGAGTGAGCTCCTACAATGAGCAGTTCTTC | CASGLGVSSYNEQFF
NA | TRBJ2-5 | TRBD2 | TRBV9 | TGTGCCAGCAGCGTAGCTGGCAGGGTCGGCGGGGGGTACCGGGAGACCCAGTACTTC | CASSVAGRVGGGYRETQYF
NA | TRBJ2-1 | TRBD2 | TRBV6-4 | TGTGCCAGCAGTGACGGGACTAGCGGGATCAATGAGCAGTTCTTC | CASSDGTSGINEQFF
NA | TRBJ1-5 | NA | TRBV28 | TGTGCCAGCAGGCTAGTTAGCAATCAGCCCCAGCATTTT | CASRLVSNQPQHF
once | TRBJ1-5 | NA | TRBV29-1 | TGCAGCGTTGGGTGGGAGAATCAGCCCCAGCATTTT | CSVGWENQPQHF
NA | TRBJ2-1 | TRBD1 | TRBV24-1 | TGTGCCACCAGTGCCCGGACAGGTTTTGAGCAGTTCTTC | CATSARTGFEQFF
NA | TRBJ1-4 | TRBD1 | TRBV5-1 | TGCGCCAGCAGCCGCCAGGGGGAGCGAACTAATGAAAAACTGTTTTTT | CASSRQGERTNEKLFF
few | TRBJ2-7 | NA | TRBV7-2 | TGTGCCAGCAGCCGCTTAGGAGGGGGGAGATACGAGCAGTACTTC | CASSRLGGGRYEQYF
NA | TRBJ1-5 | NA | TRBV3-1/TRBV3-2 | TGTGCCAGCAGCCCCTCTAGCAATCAGCCCCAGCATTTT | CASSPSSNQPQHF
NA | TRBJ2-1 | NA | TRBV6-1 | TGTGCCAGCAGAGAAGTCAGGGGAGGGGAGCAGTTCTTC | CASREVRGGEQFF
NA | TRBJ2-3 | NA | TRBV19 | TGTGCCAGTAGTATGATACCGGGGGCAGATACGCAGTATTTT | CASSMIPGADTQYF
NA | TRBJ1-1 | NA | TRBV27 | TGTGCCAGCAGTTTAACCCGGATAGCCTTAGACACTGAAGCTTTCTTT | CASSLTRIALDTEAFF
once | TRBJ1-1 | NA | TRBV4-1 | TGCGCCAGCAGCCAAGAAGGCTGGACGCCGGCTTTCTTT | CASSQEGWTPAFF
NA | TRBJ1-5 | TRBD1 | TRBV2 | TGTGCCAGCAGTGGGGGGACAGGCAATCAGCCCCAGCATTTT | CASSGGTGNQPQHF
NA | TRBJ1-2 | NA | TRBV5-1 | TGCGCCAGCAGCTCGGACGGTCGACTTGGCTACACCTTC | CASSSDGRLGYTF
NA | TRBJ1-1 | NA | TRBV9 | TGTGCCAGCAGCGTAGGTGATACAGATAGGAACACTGAAGCTTTCTTT | CASSVGDTDRNTEAFF
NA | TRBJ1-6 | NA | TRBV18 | TGTGCCAGCTCACCAACGGGGGATAATTCACCCCTCCACTTT | CASSPTGDNSPLHF
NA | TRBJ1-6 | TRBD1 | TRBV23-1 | TGCGCCAGCAGGGAGGACAGGAGAAAGAATTCACCCCTCCACTTT | CASREDRRKNSPLHF
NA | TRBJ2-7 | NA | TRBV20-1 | TGCAGTGCTAGTATCCGGACAGCGTCCTACGAGCAGTACTTC | CSASIRTASYEQYF